This T cell receptor (beta chain) came from a study of shared clonotypes between healthy human individuals. In this sample, this clone turned up once. The antigen is undetermined. The protocol was immunoSEQ multiplex PCR, while the TCRdb copy is restricted to in-frame clones and leaves out a portion. Of a few million clones in the sample, approximately 95% were seen once. V was clipped by 4 bases and J by 4 bases, with 19 bases between them. The germline V gene encodes CDR1 MNHEY and CDR2 SVGAGI. The CDR3 covers 16 residues. Findings and limits, study-wide: In contrast to clonotypes shared by all four donors, non-shared clonotypes had lower generation probabilities.

Sequenced material: naive CD4+ T cells from PBMCs. As for subset: CD45RA+ positively selected. The clonotype originates from a man between 18 and 29 years old in good health. Some clones in this sample may be carry-over from other donors' samples. J is TRBJ1-1 and V is TRBV6-5; no clear D gene. CDR3 bases: TGTGCCAGCAGTTCCTCACGGTGGCGGCCCGGCACTGAAGCTTTCTTT. It specifies CASSSSRWRPGTEAFF.